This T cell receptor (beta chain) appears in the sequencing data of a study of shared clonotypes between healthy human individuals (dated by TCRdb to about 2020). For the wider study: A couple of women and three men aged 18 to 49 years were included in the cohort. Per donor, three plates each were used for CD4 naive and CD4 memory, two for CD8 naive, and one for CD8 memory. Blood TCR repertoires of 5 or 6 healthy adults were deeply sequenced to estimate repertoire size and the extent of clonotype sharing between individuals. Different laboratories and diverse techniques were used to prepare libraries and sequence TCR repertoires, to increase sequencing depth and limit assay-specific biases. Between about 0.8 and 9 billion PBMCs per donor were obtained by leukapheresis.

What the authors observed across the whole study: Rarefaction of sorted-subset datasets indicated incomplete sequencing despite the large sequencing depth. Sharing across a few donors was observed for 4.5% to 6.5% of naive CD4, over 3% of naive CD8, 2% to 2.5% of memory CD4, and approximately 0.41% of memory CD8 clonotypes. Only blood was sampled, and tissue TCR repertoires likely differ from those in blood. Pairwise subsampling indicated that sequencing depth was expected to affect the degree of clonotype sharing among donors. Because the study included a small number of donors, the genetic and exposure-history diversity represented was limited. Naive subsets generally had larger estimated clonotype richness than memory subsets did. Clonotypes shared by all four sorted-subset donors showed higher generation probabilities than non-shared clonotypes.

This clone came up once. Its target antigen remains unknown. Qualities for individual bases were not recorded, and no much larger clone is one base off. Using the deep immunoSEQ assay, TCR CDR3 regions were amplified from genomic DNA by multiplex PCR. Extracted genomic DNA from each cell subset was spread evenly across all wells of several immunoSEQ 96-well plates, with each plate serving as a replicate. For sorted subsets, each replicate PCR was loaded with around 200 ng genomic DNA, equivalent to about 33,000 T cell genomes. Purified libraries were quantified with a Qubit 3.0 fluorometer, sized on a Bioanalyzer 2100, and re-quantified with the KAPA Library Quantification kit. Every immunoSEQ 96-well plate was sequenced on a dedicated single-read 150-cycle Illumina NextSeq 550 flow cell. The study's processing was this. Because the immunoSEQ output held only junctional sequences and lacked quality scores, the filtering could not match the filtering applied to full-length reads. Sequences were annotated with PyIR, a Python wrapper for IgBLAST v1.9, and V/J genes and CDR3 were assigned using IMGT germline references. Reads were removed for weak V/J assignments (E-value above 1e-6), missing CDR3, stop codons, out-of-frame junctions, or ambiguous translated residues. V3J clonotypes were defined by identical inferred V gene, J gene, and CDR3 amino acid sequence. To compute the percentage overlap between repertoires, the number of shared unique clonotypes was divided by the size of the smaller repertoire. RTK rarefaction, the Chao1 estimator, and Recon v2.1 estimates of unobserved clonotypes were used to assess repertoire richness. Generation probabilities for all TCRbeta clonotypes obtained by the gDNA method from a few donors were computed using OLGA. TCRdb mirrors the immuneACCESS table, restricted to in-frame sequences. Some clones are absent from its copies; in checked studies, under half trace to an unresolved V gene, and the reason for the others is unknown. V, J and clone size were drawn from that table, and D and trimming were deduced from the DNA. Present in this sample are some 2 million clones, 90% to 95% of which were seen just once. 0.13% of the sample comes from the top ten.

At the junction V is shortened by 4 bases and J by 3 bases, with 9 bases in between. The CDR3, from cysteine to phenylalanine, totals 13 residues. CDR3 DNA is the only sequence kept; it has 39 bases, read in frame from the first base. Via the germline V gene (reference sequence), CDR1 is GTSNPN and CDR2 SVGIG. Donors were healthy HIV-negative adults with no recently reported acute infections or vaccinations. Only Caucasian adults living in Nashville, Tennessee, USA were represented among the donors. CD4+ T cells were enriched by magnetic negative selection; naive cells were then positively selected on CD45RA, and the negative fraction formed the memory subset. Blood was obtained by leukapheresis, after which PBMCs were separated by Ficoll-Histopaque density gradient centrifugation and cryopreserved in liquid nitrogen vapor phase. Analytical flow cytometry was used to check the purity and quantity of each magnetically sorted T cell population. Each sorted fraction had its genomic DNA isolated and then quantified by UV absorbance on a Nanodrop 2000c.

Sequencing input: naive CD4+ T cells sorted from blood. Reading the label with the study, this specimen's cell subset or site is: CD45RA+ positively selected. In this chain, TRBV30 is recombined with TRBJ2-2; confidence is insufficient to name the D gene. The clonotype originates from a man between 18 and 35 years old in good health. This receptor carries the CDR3 CAWTSADTGELFF. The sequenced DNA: TGTGCCTGGACCTCCGCAGACACCGGGGAGCTGTTTTTT.